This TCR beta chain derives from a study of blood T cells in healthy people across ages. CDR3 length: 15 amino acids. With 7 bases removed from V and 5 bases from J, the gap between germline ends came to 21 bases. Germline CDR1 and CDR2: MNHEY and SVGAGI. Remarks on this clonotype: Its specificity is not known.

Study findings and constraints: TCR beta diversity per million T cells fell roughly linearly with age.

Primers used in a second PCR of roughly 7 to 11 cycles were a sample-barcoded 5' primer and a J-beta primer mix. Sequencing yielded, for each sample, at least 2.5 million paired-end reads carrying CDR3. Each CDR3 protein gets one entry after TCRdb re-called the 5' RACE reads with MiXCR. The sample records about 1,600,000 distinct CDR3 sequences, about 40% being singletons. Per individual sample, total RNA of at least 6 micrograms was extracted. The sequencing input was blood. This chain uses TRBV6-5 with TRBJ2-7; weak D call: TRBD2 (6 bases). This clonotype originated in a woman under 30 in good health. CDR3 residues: CASNPYGLALDEQYF. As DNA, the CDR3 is TGTGCCAGCAACCCCTATGGGCTAGCGCTCGACGAGCAGTACTTC.